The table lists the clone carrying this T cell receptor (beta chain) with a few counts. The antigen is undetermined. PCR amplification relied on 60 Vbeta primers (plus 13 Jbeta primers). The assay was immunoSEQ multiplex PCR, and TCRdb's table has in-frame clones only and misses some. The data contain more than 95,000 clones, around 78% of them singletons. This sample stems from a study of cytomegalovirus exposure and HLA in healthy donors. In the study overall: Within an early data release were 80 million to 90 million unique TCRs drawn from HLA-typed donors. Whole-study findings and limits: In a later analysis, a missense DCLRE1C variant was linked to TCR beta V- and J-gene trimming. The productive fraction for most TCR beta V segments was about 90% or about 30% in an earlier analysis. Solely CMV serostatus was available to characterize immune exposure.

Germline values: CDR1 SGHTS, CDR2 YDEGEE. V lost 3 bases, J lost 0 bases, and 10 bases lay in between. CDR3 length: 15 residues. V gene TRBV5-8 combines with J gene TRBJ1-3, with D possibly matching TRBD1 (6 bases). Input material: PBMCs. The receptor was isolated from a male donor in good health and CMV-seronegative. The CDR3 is CASSSGQFSGNTIYF. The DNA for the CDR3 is TGTGCCAGCAGCTCTGGACAGTTCTCTGGAAACACCATATATTTT.